The 18 T cell receptor beta chains listed next were all sequenced from one sample in a study of T cell repertoires in cytomegalovirus infection. Using its own MiXCR run on the reads, TCRdb lists one record per CDR3 protein. The table records some 220,000 distinct CDR3 sequences, roughly 6.5% of them present only once. Sequenced: PBMCs. The receptor set was obtained from a human donor in good health (CMV status not recorded). Some clones in this sample may be carry-over from other donors' samples.

There are many counts of this clonotype. The V and J genes are TRBV9 and TRBJ2-3, with TRBD2 identical over 8 bases. V lost 3 bases, J lost 2 bases, and 8 bases stayed unmatched. The germline V gene has CDR1 SGDLS and CDR2 YYNGEE. The CDR3 is made up of 16 amino acids. The CDR3 region has the DNA TGTGCCAGCAGCGAAGAAGGGCGGGGGGCCACAGATACGCAGTATTTT. Amino acid sequence: CASSEEGRGATDTQYF.

This clonotype was counted ten times or more. The chain joins TRBV5-1 to TRBJ2-3, with D possibly TRBD2 on 6 matching bases. V was clipped by 1 base and J by 3 bases, with 9 bases between them. The germline V gene encodes CDR1 SGHRS and CDR2 YFSETQ. This CDR3 comprises 14 residues. The DNA for the CDR3 is TGCGCCAGCAGCTTGCTCGGGAGTACAGATACGCAGTATTTT. Residues: CASSLLGSTDTQYF.

This clonotype was found many times. The chain employs TRBV20-1 and TRBJ2-1, with D possibly being TRBD1 (6 bases). Germline V gene data show CDR1 as DFQATT and CDR2 as SNEGSKA (reference sequence). The CDR3 sequence is 14 residues long. V was shortened by 6 bases and J by 0 bases, with 12 bases between the two germline ends. The CDR3 here is CSAQGHLSYNEQFF. CDR3 DNA sequence: TGCAGTGCACAGGGACACCTCTCCTACAATGAGCAGTTCTTC.

This clonotype occurred many times. The chain recombines TRBV7-3 with TRBJ2-2, with 8 bases aligning to TRBD2. The CDR3 loop spans 16 amino acids. J lost 3 bases, V lost 5 bases, and 8 bases had no gene match. Looked up from germline, CDR1 is SGHTA and CDR2 is FQGTGA. CDR3 bases: TGTGCCAGCAGCCCCATAGCGGGGAGTGACACCGGGGAGCTGTTTTTT. As protein: CASSPIAGSDTGELFF.

The chain employs TRBV18 and TRBJ2-2, with 10 positions matching TRBD1. The CDR3 is 17 residues long. Germline assignment: CDR1 KGHSH and CDR2 LQKENI. Losses at the gene ends were 3 bases for V and 1 base for J; bases not matched to a gene: 5. CDR3: CASSPTGGQMNTGELFF. The CDR3 coding sequence is TGTGCCAGCTCACCGACAGGGGGCCAGATGAACACCGGGGAGCTGTTTTTT. Complete variable domain (other parts from reference TRBV18 and TRBJ2-2): NAGVMQNPRHLVRRRGQEARLRCSPMKGHSHVYWYRQLPEEGLKFMVYLQKENIIDESGMPKERFSAEFPKEGPSILRIQQVVRGDSAAYFCASSPTGGQMNTGELFFGEGSRLTVL.

The sample holds many counts of this clonotype. J is TRBJ1-1 and V is TRBV27; a weak D match, TRBD1 (6 bases). Per the germline V gene, CDR1 is MNHEY and CDR2 is SMNVEV (reference sequence). V gave up 2 bases and J gave up 1 base, with 14 bases separating them. The CDR3 runs to 16 residues. CDR3 region: CASSLGTGSGNTEAFF. The CDR3 nucleotides are TGTGCCAGCAGTTTAGGTACAGGGTCGGGGAACACTGAAGCTTTCTTT.

This rearrangement joins TRBV5-1 to TRBJ2-2; 8 nucleotides align to TRBD2. Germline values: CDR1 SGHRS, CDR2 YFSETQ. Trimming removed 1 base from V and 5 bases from J; junction bases left unmatched: 10. The CDR3 sequence is 17 residues long. The DNA for the CDR3 is TGCGCCAGCAGCTTGTCAGGTAGCGGGATGAGTACCGGGGAGCTGTTTTTT. This translates into CASSLSGSGMSTGELFF.

This clonotype has more than one count but fewer than ten. This sequence joins TRBV6-5 and TRBJ2-1; TRBD2 matches at 13 bases. Germline assignment: CDR1 MNHEY and CDR2 SVGAGI. This CDR3 has 16 amino acids. The ends lost 6 bases at V and 4 bases at J; junction bases unmatched: 6. The CDR3 loop reads CASRSQLAGGYNEQFF. CDR3 DNA sequence: TGTGCCAGCAGGTCGCAACTAGCGGGGGGGTACAATGAGCAGTTCTTC.

This clonotype was counted only a few times. V usage is TRBV30 and J usage is TRBJ1-5, with D unresolved. The CDR3 length is 13 residues. The germline V and J ends were trimmed by 2 bases and 0 bases, with 5 bases remaining between them. The V gene's germline CDR1 is GTSNPN and CDR2 SVGIG (reference sequence). The DNA of the CDR3 is TGTGCCTGGAGTCGTGATAGCAATCAGCCCCAGCATTTT. Amino acid sequence: CAWSRDSNQPQHF.

The V and J genes are TRBV6-2 or TRBV6-3 and TRBJ2-2; D is uncertain. This CDR3 contains 13 residues. The germline V and J ends were trimmed by 6 bases and 7 bases, with 12 bases remaining between them. Germline-derived CDR1 and CDR2 are MNHEY and SVGEGT. The CDR3 DNA follows: TGTGCCAGCAGCCGCTCCAGGTTCGGGGAGCTGTTTTTT. Translation gives CASSRSRFGELFF.

This chain connects TRBV20-1 to TRBJ2-5; TRBD2 agrees at 8 bases. This CDR3 contains 12 residues. The V gene's germline CDR1 is DFQATT and CDR2 SNEGSKA (reference sequence). CDR3 DNA: TGCAGCTCGAGCGGGGGCGAAGAGACCCAGTACTTC. Translated: CSSSGGEETQYF.

This clonotype was observed at least ten times. The V call is TRBV11-2, the J call TRBJ2-2; the D gene is possibly TRBD2 (5 bases). Trimming left V 7 bases short and J 1 base short, with 16 bases between. CDR1 is SGHAT, CDR2 FQNNGV, per germline. This CDR3 spans 16 amino acids. The CDR3 DNA is TGTGCCAGCAACCAAATAGGCGGGTTGAACACCGGGGAGCTGTTTTTT. As protein: CASNQIGGLNTGELFF. Looking up the rest from reference TRBV11-2 and TRBJ2-2 gives the full variable domain: EAGVAQSPRYKIIEKRQSVAFWCNPISGHATLYWYQQILGQGPKLLIQFQNNGVVDDSQLPKDRFSAERLKGVDSTLKIQPAKLEDSAVYLCASNQIGGLNTGELFFGEGSRLTVL.

This clonotype was seen many times. The chain links TRBV29-1 to TRBJ1-1; the D gene is possibly TRBD1 (6 bases). The CDR3 runs to 12 residues. Trimming removed 8 bases from V and 0 bases from J, with 10 bases in between. Germline V lookup: CDR1 SQVTM, CDR2 ANQGSEA. CDR3: CSYGQLNTEAFF. In DNA form, the CDR3 reads TGCAGCTACGGACAGCTGAACACTGAAGCTTTCTTT.

This clonotype was seen many times. The rearrangement uses TRBV5-6 and TRBJ2-1; D ambiguous. The CDR3 has 11 residues. Trimming removed 5 bases from V and 9 bases from J, with 9 bases in between. Germline values: CDR1 SGHDT, CDR2 YYEEEE. The CDR3 region is CASRLMGEQFF. In DNA, the CDR3 is TGTGCCAGCAGGTTAATGGGTGAGCAGTTCTTC.

This clonotype was observed at least ten times. J is TRBJ2-7 and V is TRBV29-1; D remains ambiguous. Germline CDR1 and CDR2: SQVTM and ANQGSEA. Trimming stripped 5 bases from V and 5 bases from J, with 13 bases between. The CDR3 consists of 12 residues. CDR3 in DNA: TGCAGCGTTATAGAGTCCAGCCACGAGCAGTACTTC. Its translation: CSVIESSHEQYF.

This clonotype was recorded many times. The CDR3 bases are TGTGCCACCAGCAGCGGGCTATTGAGGGAAGAGACCCAGTACTTC. It specifies CATSSGLLREETQYF. The rearrangement uses TRBV15 and TRBJ2-5, with D perhaps matching TRBD2 (5 bases). The CDR3 consists of 15 residues. V lost 3 bases to trimming and J lost 3 bases, with 14 bases between them. Germline CDR1 LNHNV, CDR2 YYDKDF (reference sequence).

This clonotype was counted many times. The CDR3 sequence is CASSSGFPWSNQPQHF. For the CDR3, the DNA is TGTGCCAGCAGTTCAGGGTTTCCCTGGAGCAATCAGCCCCAGCATTTT. The chain combines TRBV7-2 with TRBJ1-5, with D perhaps matching TRBD1 (5 bases). Germline V gene sequence: CDR1 SGHTA, CDR2 FQGNSA. This CDR3 has 16 residues. Between the trimmed V and J ends, which lost 6 bases and 1 base, there was a span of 16 bases.

This clonotype was seen many times. The CDR3 sequence: CASSPKADAAYEQYF. In DNA, the CDR3 is TGTGCCAGCAGCCCTAAGGCGGACGCCGCCTACGAGCAGTACTTC. The rearrangement uses TRBV7-2 and TRBJ2-7; D is uncertain. This CDR3 region has 15 residues. Germline V gives CDR1 SGHTA, CDR2 FQGNSA. V was clipped by 5 bases and J by 2 bases, with 16 bases between them.